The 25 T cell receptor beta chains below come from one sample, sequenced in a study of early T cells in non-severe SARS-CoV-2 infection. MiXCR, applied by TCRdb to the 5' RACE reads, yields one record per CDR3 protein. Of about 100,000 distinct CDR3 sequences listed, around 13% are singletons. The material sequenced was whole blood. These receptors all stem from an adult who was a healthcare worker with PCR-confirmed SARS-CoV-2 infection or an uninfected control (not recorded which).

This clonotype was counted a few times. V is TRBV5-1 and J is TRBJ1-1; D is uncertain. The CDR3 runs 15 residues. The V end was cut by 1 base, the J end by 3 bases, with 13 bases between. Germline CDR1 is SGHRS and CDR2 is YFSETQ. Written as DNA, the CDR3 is TGCGCCAGCAGCTTGACGAGGGTTGCGGACACTGAAGCTTTCTTT. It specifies CASSLTRVADTEAFF.

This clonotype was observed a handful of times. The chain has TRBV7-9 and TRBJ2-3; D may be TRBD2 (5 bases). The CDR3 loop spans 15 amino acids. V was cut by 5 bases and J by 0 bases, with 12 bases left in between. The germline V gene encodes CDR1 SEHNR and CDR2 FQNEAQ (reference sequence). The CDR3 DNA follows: TGTGCCAGCAGCCGAAGCGGAGCTAGCACAGATACGCAGTATTTT. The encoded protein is CASSRSGASTDTQYF. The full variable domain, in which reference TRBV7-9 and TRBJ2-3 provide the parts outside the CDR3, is DTGVSQNPRHKITKRGQNVTFRCDPISEHNRLYWYRQTLGQGPEFLTYFQNEAQLEKSRLLSDRFSAERPKGSFSTLEIQRTEQGDSAMYLCASSRSGASTDTQYFGPGTRLTVL.

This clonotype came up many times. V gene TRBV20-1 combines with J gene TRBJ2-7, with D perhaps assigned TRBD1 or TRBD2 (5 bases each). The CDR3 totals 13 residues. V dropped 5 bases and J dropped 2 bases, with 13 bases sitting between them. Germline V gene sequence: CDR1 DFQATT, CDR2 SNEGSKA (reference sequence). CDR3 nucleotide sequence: TGCAGTGCTCGAGGGACCTACCCCTACGAGCAGTACTTC. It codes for CSARGTYPYEQYF.

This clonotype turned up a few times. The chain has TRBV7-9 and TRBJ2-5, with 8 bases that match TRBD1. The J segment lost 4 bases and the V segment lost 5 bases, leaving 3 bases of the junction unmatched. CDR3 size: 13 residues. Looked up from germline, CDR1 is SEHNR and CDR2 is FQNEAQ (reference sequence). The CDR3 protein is CASSDQGAETQYF. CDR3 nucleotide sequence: TGTGCCAGCAGCGACCAGGGGGCAGAGACCCAGTACTTC.

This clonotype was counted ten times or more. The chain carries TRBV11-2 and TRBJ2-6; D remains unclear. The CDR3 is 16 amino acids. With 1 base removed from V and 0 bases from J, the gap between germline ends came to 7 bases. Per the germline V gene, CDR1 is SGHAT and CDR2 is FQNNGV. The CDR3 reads CASSLVRTSGANVLTF. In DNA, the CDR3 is TGTGCCAGCAGCTTAGTGCGTACCTCTGGGGCCAACGTCCTGACTTTC. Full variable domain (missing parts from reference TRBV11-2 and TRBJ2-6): EAGVAQSPRYKIIEKRQSVAFWCNPISGHATLYWYQQILGQGPKLLIQFQNNGVVDDSQLPKDRFSAERLKGVDSTLKIQPAKLEDSAVYLCASSLVRTSGANVLTFGAGSRLTVL.

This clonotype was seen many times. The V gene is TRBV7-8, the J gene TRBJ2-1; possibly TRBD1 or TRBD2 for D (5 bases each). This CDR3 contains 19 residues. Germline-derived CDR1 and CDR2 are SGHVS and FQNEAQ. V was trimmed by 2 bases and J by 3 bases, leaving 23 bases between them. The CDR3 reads CASSLRVWGSLSLYNEQFF. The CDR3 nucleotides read TGTGCCAGCAGCTTAAGGGTGTGGGGGTCACTATCACTCTACAATGAGCAGTTCTTC.

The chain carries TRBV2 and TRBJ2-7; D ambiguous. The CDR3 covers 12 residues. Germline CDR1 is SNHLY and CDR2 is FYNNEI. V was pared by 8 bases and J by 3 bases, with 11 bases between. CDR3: CASGPVNYEQYF. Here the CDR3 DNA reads TGTGCCAGCGGGCCAGTGAACTACGAGCAGTACTTC.

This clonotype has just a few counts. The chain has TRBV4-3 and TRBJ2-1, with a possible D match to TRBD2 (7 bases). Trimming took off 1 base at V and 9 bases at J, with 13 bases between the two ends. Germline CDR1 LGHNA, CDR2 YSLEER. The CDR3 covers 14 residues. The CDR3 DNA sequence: TGCGCCAGCAGCCAAGGCGGGGGCGTTAGTGAGCAGTTCTTC. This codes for CASSQGGGVSEQFF.

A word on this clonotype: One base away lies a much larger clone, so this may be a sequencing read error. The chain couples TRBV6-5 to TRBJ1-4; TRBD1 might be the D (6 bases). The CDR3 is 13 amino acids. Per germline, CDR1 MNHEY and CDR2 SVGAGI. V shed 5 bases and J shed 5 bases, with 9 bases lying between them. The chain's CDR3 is CASSHTGNEKLFF. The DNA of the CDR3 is TGTGCCAGCAGTCACACAGGGAATGAAAAACTGTTTTTT.

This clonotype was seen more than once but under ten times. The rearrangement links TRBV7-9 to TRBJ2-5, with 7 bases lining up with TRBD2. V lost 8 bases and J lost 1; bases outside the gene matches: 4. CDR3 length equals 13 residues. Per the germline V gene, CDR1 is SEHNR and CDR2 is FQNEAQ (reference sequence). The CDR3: CASAASGQETQYF. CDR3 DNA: TGTGCCAGCGCGGCTAGCGGCCAAGAGACCCAGTACTTC.

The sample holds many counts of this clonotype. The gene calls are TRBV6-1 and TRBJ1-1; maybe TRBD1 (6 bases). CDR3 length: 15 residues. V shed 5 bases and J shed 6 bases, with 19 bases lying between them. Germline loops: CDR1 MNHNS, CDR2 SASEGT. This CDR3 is CASSHYRDSSSEAFF. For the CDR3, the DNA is TGTGCCAGCAGTCATTACAGGGATAGTAGCTCTGAAGCTTTCTTT.

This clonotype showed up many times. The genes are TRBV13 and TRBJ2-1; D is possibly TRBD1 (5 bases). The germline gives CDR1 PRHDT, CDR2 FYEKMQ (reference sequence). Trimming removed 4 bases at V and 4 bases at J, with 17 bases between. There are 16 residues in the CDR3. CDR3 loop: CASSSRWTSSYNEQFF. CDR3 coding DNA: TGTGCCAGCAGCTCGCGCTGGACAAGCTCATACAATGAGCAGTTCTTC.

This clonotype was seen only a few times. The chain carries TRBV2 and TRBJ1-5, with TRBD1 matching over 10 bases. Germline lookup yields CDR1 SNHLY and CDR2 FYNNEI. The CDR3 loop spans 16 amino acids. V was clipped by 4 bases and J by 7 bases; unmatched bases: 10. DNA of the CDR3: TGTGCCAGCAGTGGTACTCAAGGACAGGGGGGACAGCCCCAGCATTTT. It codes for CASSGTQGQGGQPQHF. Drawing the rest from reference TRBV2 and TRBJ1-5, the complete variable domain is EPEVTQTPSHQVTQMGQEVILRCVPISNHLYFYWYRQILGQKVEFLVSFYNNEISEKSEIFDDQFSVERPDGSNFTLKIRSTKLEDSAMYFCASSGTQGQGGQPQHFGDGTRLSIL.

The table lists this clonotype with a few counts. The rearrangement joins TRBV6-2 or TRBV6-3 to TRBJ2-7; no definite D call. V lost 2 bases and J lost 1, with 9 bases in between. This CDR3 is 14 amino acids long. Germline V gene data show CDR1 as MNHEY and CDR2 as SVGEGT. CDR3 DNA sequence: TGTGCCAGCAGTTACGGGCTACATTCCTACGAGCAGTACTTC. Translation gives CASSYGLHSYEQYF.

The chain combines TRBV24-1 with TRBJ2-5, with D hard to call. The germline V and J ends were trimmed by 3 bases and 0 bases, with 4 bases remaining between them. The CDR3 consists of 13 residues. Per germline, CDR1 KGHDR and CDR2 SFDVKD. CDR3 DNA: TGTGCCACCAGTGATCCCAACCAAGAGACCCAGTACTTC. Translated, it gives CATSDPNQETQYF.

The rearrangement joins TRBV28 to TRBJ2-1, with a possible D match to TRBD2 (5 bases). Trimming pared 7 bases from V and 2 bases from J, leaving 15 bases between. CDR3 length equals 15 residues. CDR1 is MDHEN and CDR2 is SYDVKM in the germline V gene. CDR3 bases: TGTGCCAGCACCACGAGCGGAAGAGCCTACAATGAGCAGTTCTTC. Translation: CASTTSGRAYNEQFF.

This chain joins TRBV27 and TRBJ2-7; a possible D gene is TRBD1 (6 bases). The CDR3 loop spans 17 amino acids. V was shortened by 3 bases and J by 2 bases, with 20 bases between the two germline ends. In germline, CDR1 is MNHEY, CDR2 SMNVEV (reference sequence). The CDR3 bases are TGTGCCAGCAGTTTCGCACCAACAGGGAATTATCCCTACGAGCAGTACTTC. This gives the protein CASSFAPTGNYPYEQYF.

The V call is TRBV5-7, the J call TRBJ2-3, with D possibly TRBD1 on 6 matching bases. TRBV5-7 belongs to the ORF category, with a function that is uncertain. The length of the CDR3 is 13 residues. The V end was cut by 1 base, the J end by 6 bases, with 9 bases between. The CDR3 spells CASSLNRVDTQYF. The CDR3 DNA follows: TGTGCCAGCAGCTTGAACAGGGTGGATACGCAGTATTTT.

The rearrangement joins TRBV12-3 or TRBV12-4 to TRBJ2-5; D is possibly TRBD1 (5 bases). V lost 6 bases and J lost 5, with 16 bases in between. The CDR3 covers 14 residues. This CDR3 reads CASSPAGYRETQYF. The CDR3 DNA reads TGTGCCAGCAGCCCCGCAGGGTATAGGGAGACCCAGTACTTC.

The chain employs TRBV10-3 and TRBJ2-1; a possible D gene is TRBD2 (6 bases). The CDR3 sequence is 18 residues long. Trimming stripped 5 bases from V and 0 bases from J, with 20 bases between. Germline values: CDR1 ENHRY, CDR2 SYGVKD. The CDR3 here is CAISFGLPAESSYNEQFF. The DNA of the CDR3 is TGTGCCATCAGTTTCGGACTACCCGCCGAGAGCTCCTACAATGAGCAGTTCTTC.

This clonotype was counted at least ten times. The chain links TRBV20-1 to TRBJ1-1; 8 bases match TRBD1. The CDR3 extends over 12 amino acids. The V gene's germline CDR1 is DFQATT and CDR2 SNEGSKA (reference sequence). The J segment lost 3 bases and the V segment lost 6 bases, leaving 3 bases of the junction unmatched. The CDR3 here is CSAPGGYTEAFF. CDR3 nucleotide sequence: TGCAGTGCGCCAGGGGGCTACACTGAAGCTTTCTTT.

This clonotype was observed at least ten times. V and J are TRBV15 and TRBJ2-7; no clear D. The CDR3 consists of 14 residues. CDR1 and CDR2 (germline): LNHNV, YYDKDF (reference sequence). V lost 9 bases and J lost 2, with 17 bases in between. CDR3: CATRQTSGAYEQYF. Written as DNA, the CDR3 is TGTGCCACTCGGCAAACTTCCGGCGCCTACGAGCAGTACTTC.

CDR3: CASAGLDFEKLFF. CDR3 in DNA: TGCGCCAGCGCAGGGTTGGACTTTGAAAAACTGTTTTTT. This chain connects TRBV10-2 to TRBJ1-4; possible D gene TRBD1, 5 bases. The V gene lost 8 bases and the J gene lost 7 bases, with 14 bases spanning the gap. The CDR3 has 13 amino acids. In germline, CDR1 is WSHSY, CDR2 SAAADI.

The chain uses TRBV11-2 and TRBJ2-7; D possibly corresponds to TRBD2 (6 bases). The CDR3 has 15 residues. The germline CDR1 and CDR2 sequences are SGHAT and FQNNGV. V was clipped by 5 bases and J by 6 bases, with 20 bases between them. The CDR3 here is CASSLHRDSSREQYF. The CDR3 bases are TGTGCCAGCAGCCTGCACCGGGACTCTTCACGCGAGCAGTACTTC.

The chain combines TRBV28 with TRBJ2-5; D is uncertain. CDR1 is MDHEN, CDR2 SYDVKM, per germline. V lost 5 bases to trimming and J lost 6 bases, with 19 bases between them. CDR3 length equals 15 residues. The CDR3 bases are TGTGCCAGCAGTCCAACTCGATTGATGGGAAAGACCCAGTACTTC. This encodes CASSPTRLMGKTQYF.